These 19 T cell receptor beta chains came from one sample sequenced in a study of molecular identifiers for immune sequencing clone quantification. TCRdb called the PCR reads again in MiXCR, with one record for every CDR3 protein. The top ten clones hold less than 0.85% of a sample with under 100,000 distinct CDR3 sequences, approximately 25% of them seen once. What was sequenced was naive CD8+ T cells from blood, with Jurkat cell RNA spiked in. Indicated subset: FACS-sorted CD8+CD4-CCR7+CD45RA+ naive T cells. Every receptor here comes from a human donor in good health. Some libraries in this study had Jurkat cell RNA spiked in.

The chain links TRBV6-2 or TRBV6-3 to TRBJ2-1; maybe TRBD2 (7 bases). CDR1 and CDR2 (germline): MNHEY, SVGEGT. The CDR3 extends over 16 amino acids. Trimming shortened V by 7 bases and J by 2 bases, and 18 bases separated the two germline ends. This chain's CDR3 is CASKYSLGGPYNEQFF. The CDR3 DNA follows: TGTGCCAGCAAATACTCTCTCGGGGGGCCCTACAATGAGCAGTTCTTC.

This clonotype was recorded a few times. The gene calls are TRBV7-2 and TRBJ1-5, with 7 positions matching TRBD1. This CDR3 comprises 17 residues. Per the germline V gene, CDR1 is SGHTA and CDR2 is FQGNSA. Unmatched junction bases numbered 10, after V lost 1 base and J lost 4 bases. CDR3 sequence reads: CASSLGSRDSYNQPQHF. Here the CDR3 DNA reads TGTGCCAGCAGCTTAGGGTCCCGGGACAGCTATAATCAGCCCCAGCATTTT.

The chain carries TRBV10-3 and TRBJ2-7; 7 bases fit TRBD1. Germline CDR1 ENHRY, CDR2 SYGVKD. There are 14 residues in the CDR3. Germline trimming cut 4 bases from V and 5 bases from J; bases unmatched to any gene: 8. Written as DNA, the CDR3 is TGTGCCATCAGTGGGACAGGTCGATCCCACGAGCAGTACTTC. This translates into CAISGTGRSHEQYF.

This clonotype has a count of ten or more. The chain has TRBV7-9 and TRBJ1-3; tentatively, D is TRBD1 (5 bases). This CDR3 has 17 residues. Trimming shortened V by 0 bases and J by 0 bases, and 12 bases separated the two germline ends. Germline V gene sequence: CDR1 SEHNR, CDR2 FQNEAQ (reference sequence). In DNA, the CDR3 is TGTGCCAGCAGCTTAGCGTTCGGGACGGACTCTGGAAACACCATATATTTT. This encodes CASSLAFGTDSGNTIYF.

As for this clonotype: The CDR3 ends on some other residue instead of the conserved phenylalanine or tryptophan, so this is likely a read error. The rearrangement joins TRBV5-6 to TRBJ2-5, with D tentatively TRBD2 (5 bases). This CDR3 spans 14 amino acids. Germline CDR1 SGHDT, CDR2 YYEEEE. Trimming removed 0 bases from V and 5 bases from J, with 11 bases in between. DNA for the CDR3: TGTGCCAGCAGCTTGGCCCGGGGATTGGAGACCCAGTACCTC. Translating it yields CASSLARGLETQYL.

The sample holds a few counts of this clonotype. This chain uses TRBV20-1 with TRBJ2-7, with no clear D. CDR1 is DFQATT, CDR2 SNEGSKA, per germline (reference sequence). CDR3 length: 13 residues. V gave up 8 bases and J gave up 1 base, with 15 bases separating them. CDR3 sequence reads: CSTQENLSYEQYF. The CDR3 nucleotides are TGCAGTACGCAAGAGAACCTATCCTACGAGCAGTACTTC.

This clonotype was found a few times. The chain recombines TRBV7-3 with TRBJ2-3; 7 bases agree with TRBD2. This CDR3 contains 14 residues. Germline CDR1 and CDR2: SGHTA and FQGTGA. Trimming removed 5 bases from V and 4 bases from J; junction bases left unmatched: 6. CDR3 nucleotides: TGTGCCAGCAGCCGGGACGCGGGGGCAGATACGCAGTATTTT. It encodes CASSRDAGADTQYF.

This clonotype was seen repeatedly, ten times or more. The rearrangement links TRBV28 to TRBJ2-5; TRBD1 matches at 8 bases. V lost 6 bases and J lost 4; bases outside the gene matches: 16. Looked up from germline, CDR1 is MDHEN and CDR2 is SYDVKM. The CDR3 runs to 17 residues. In DNA, the CDR3 is TGTGCCAGCAGCTTAGAGTCTGCCAGGGGGCGCCGAGAGACCCAGTACTTC. Translating it yields CASSLESARGRRETQYF.

The table lists this clonotype with many counts. J is TRBJ2-2 and V is TRBV20-1; unclear D gene. The V and J ends lost 0 bases and 3 bases respectively, with 11 bases between them. Germline CDR1 is DFQATT and CDR2 is SNEGSKA (reference sequence). This CDR3 is 15 amino acids long. In DNA, the CDR3 is TGCAGTGCTAGAGATGCGTCCGGGCACACCGGGGAGCTGTTTTTT. Translation: CSARDASGHTGELFF.

The chain links TRBV27 to TRBJ2-7, with TRBD2 matching 8 bases. Germline assignment: CDR1 MNHEY and CDR2 SMNVEV (reference sequence). J was trimmed by 5 bases and V by 5 bases; bases with no gene match: 11. This CDR3 region has 15 residues. CDR3 DNA sequence: TGTGCCAGCAGTCCGCCAGGAGCGGGAGTGGACGAGCAGTACTTC. It encodes CASSPPGAGVDEQYF.

This clonotype was seen ten or more times. The chain uses TRBV4-3 and TRBJ2-7; D may be TRBD2 (5 bases). The CDR3 consists of 14 residues. The germline V gene encodes CDR1 LGHNA and CDR2 YSLEER. V was shortened by 1 base and J by 3 bases, with 10 bases between the two germline ends. CDR3 nucleotides: TGCGCCAGCAGCCAAGGGTGGAGGAGCTACGAGCAGTACTTC. It codes for CASSQGWRSYEQYF.

This clonotype was recorded a few times. The chain uses TRBV10-3 and TRBJ1-4; D is possibly TRBD1 (5 bases). In germline, CDR1 is ENHRY, CDR2 SYGVKD. V was clipped by 0 bases and J by 3 bases, with 8 bases between them. The CDR3 is 15 residues long. The CDR3: CAISESGGANEKLFF. In DNA form, the CDR3 reads TGTGCCATCAGTGAGTCGGGAGGGGCTAATGAAAAACTGTTTTTT.

This clonotype was recorded a few times. The junction departs from germline at one end; a sequencing error may be responsible. This CDR3 is CASSLVDGSRDEQFF. Written as DNA, the CDR3 is TGTGCCAGCAGCTTGGTAGACGGGAGTCGGGATGAGCAGTTCTTC. The chain recombines TRBV5-3 with TRBJ2-1; possibly TRBD2 for D (6 bases). TRBV5-3 is reported as an ORF; its role is uncertain. This CDR3 region has 15 residues.

This clonotype has a handful of counts. The chain couples TRBV20-1 to TRBJ2-7; D call uncertain. Trimming took 4 bases from V and 2 from J, leaving 12 bases between them. Germline CDR1 and CDR2: DFQATT and SNEGSKA (reference sequence). The CDR3 contains 13 residues. The CDR3 DNA reads as TGCAGTGCTACTGGTAGTACCACCTACGAGCAGTACTTC. Its protein is CSATGSTTYEQYF.

Notes on this clonotype: A much larger clone is a single base away; this may be a read error. The V call is TRBV28, the J call TRBJ1-5; D is possibly TRBD1 (5 bases). Germline V gives CDR1 MDHEN, CDR2 SYDVKM. The CDR3 contains 15 residues. The CDR3 region has the DNA TGTGCCAACAGTTTCTCACAGGCCCTCAATCAGCCCCAGCATTTT. Translation gives CANSFSQALNQPQHF.

This clonotype appeared a single time. The chain combines TRBV12-5 with TRBJ1-6; TRBD1 agrees at 9 bases. The trim removed 7 bases at V and 10 bases at J, leaving 14 bases unmatched. The CDR3 is 16 residues long. In germline, CDR1 is LGHNT, CDR2 FRNRAP. In DNA, the CDR3 is TGTGCTAGTGCCGAAATGAGGACAGGGGCGGACTCACCCCTCCACTTT. Amino acid sequence: CASAEMRTGADSPLHF.

The rearrangement joins TRBV4-3 to TRBJ2-1; unclear D gene. V was pared by 4 bases and J by 12 bases, with 16 bases between. Germline values: CDR1 LGHNA, CDR2 YSLEER. This CDR3 has 13 amino acids. CDR3 in amino acids: CASSPTTGLVQFF. The CDR3 DNA reads TGCGCCAGCAGCCCGACAACGGGTTTAGTGCAGTTCTTC.

This clonotype has just a few counts. CDR3 residues: CASSFGTGGGSSYNEQFF. The CDR3 DNA follows: TGTGCCAGCAGCTTTGGGACAGGAGGGGGGAGCTCCTACAATGAGCAGTTCTTC. V gene TRBV5-6 combines with J gene TRBJ2-1; TRBD1 matches 8 bases. CDR1 is SGHDT and CDR2 is YYEEEE in the germline V gene. Losses at the gene ends were 2 bases for V and 0 bases for J; bases not matched to a gene: 10. CDR3 length equals 18 residues.

This clonotype was seen ten or more times. The genes are TRBV28 and TRBJ2-3, with 7 bases lining up with TRBD2. V lost 7 bases, J lost 1 base, and 8 bases stayed unmatched. Germline V lookup: CDR1 MDHEN, CDR2 SYDVKM. This CDR3 has 15 residues. The CDR3 coding sequence is TGTGCCAGCACCAGAAGCACTAGCGGCACAGATACGCAGTATTTT. This codes for CASTRSTSGTDTQYF. The full variable domain, with the rest looked up from reference TRBV28 and TRBJ2-3, is DVKVTQSSRYLVKRTGEKVFLECVQDMDHENMFWYRQDPGLGLRLIYFSYDVKMKEKGDIPEGYSVSREKKERFSLILESASTNQTSMYLCASTRSTSGTDTQYFGPGTRLTVL.